The clone carrying this T cell receptor (beta chain) was seen only a few times. Its matching antigen is unknown. From germline, CDR1 is SGHVS and CDR2 FQNEAQ. The CDR3 is 16 residues long. V lost 4 bases and J 10 bases, leaving 25 bases between the germline ends. It was by quantitative 5'-RACE with molecular barcodes that TCR beta libraries were made. TCRdb recomputed calls from the 5' RACE reads with MiXCR, one row per CDR3 protein. The sample shows about 800,000 distinct CDR3 sequences, 12% of them seen only once. The data stem from a study of CD8 T cells in ankylosing spondylitis. Study-level results: Ankylosing spondylitis blood seemed to carry a telltale TCR beta motif made of eight or nine highly homologous variants. Clones linked to disease, bearing a CD8+ phenotype, were relatively rare in peripheral blood. The authors reported significant enrichment of disease-linked clones in matched ankylosing spondylitis synovial fluid. Past studies reported some motif variants in reactive arthritis synovial fluid and blood.

The sample taken for sequencing was blood, either unsorted or a sorted T cell fraction (not recorded which). This sequence was found in a male donor with ankylosing spondylitis. The V call is TRBV7-8, the J call TRBJ2-5; D could derive from TRBD1 or TRBD2 (7 bases each). The CDR3 is CASSSYAGGGLGYQYF. CDR3 coding DNA: TGTGCCAGCAGCTCCTACGCAGGGGGTGGACTAGGTTACCAGTACTTC. The full variable domain, with the rest looked up from reference TRBV7-8 and TRBJ2-5, is GAGVSQSPRYKVAKRGQDVALRCDPISGHVSLFWYQQALGQGPEFLTYFQNEAQLDKSGLPSDRFFAERPEGSVSTLKIQRTQQEDSAVYLCASSSYAGGGLGYQYFGPGTRLLVL.